Listed below are T cell receptor beta chains from one sample, sequenced in a study of blood T cell repertoires in COVID-19. The method was immunoSEQ multiplex PCR; TCRdb's version includes in-frame clones alone and lacks a portion of them. The data hold approximately 240,000 clones, with 70% to 90% observed a single time. Specimen: peripheral blood. All receptors derive from a woman between 40 and 55 years old who had recovered from COVID-19. The CDR3 runs from the conserved cysteine through the conserved F or W. The D gene is left open where the match is weak.

D gene: .; J gene: TRBJ1-6; V gene: TRBV5-6; CDR3 protein: CASSLYGDIDNSPLHF
D gene: .; J gene: TRBJ2-7; V gene: TRBV5-3; CDR3 protein: CARSGAVHEQYF
D gene: .; J gene: TRBJ2-1; V gene: TRBV4-3; CDR3 protein: CASSQTRSANREGNNEQFF
D gene: TRBD1; J gene: TRBJ2-1; V gene: TRBV12-5; CDR3 protein: CASGGSPDRGGHNEQFF
D gene: TRBD1; J gene: TRBJ2-4; V gene: TRBV27; CDR3 protein: CASSLSRQGAQNIQYF
D gene: TRBD2; J gene: TRBJ2-7; V gene: TRBV11-2; CDR3 protein: CASSERLAGSFYEQYF
D gene: .; J gene: TRBJ1-6; V gene: TRBV7-6; CDR3 protein: CASSSQGSNSPLHF
D gene: .; J gene: TRBJ2-1; V gene: TRBV7-3; CDR3 protein: CASSPGQPYNEQFF
D gene: .; J gene: TRBJ2-6; V gene: TRBV27; CDR3 protein: CASRPVAVSGANVLTF
D gene: TRBD1; J gene: TRBJ2-5; V gene: TRBV6-1; CDR3 protein: CASSEVGQGFQETQYF
D gene: TRBD1; J gene: TRBJ1-4; V gene: TRBV5-1; CDR3 protein: CASSPIRDSPQKGLFF
D gene: TRBD2; J gene: TRBJ2-1; V gene: TRBV24-1; CDR3 protein: CATSESGAHNEQFF
D gene: .; J gene: TRBJ1-2; V gene: TRBV19; CDR3 protein: CASKTGGNYGYTF
D gene: .; J gene: TRBJ1-6; V gene: TRBV30; CDR3 protein: CAWSGWRVNSPLHF
D gene: .; J gene: TRBJ2-2; V gene: TRBV5-4; CDR3 protein: CASSLEGGAAGELFF
D gene: .; J gene: TRBJ1-5; V gene: TRBV1; CDR3 protein: CTSSQNGTDSNQPQHF
D gene: TRBD2; J gene: TRBJ2-2; V gene: TRBV9; CDR3 protein: CASSAGGTGELFF
D gene: TRBD1; J gene: TRBJ2-7; V gene: TRBV5-6; CDR3 protein: CASSLLQGQGAGEQYF
D gene: .; J gene: TRBJ2-2; V gene: TRBV27; CDR3 protein: CASSLSVGGRNTGELFF
D gene: .; J gene: TRBJ2-3; V gene: TRBV3-1/TRBV3-2; CDR3 protein: CASSVNTDTQYF
D gene: .; J gene: TRBJ2-5; V gene: TRBV5-4; CDR3 protein: CASSLVFGGSETQYF
D gene: .; J gene: TRBJ2-7; V gene: TRBV2; CDR3 protein: CASSQASYEQYF
D gene: .; J gene: TRBJ1-2; V gene: TRBV15; CDR3 protein: CATSRDQHRNYGYTF
D gene: .; J gene: TRBJ2-2; V gene: TRBV30; CDR3 protein: CACQPSRAGTGELFF
D gene: .; J gene: TRBJ2-2; V gene: TRBV5-1; CDR3 protein: CASRKAGTQNTGELFF
D gene: .; J gene: TRBJ1-1; V gene: TRBV16; CDR3 protein: CASSPTSTEAFF
D gene: TRBD1; J gene: TRBJ2-2; V gene: TRBV28; CDR3 protein: CASSLWDRSRGTGELFF
D gene: TRBD2; J gene: TRBJ2-2; V gene: TRBV11-2; CDR3 protein: CASSLDPGRQRTGELFF
D gene: .; J gene: TRBJ1-4; V gene: TRBV6-1; CDR3 protein: CASSEDNREKLFF